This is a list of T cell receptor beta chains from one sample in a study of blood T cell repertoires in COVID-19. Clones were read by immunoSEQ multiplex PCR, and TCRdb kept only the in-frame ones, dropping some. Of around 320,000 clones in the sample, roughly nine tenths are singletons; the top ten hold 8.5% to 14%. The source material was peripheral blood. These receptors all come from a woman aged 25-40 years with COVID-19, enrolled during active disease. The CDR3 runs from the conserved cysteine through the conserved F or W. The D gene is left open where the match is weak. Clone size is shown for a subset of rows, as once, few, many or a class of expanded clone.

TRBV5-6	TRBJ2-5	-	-	TGTGCCAGCAGCTTGGGACTCGCAAGGAAGACCCAGTACTTC	CASSLGLARKTQYF
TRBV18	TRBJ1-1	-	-	TGTGCCAGCTCACCCCTCTCAGACAGGAACACTGAAGCTTTCTTT	CASSPLSDRNTEAFF
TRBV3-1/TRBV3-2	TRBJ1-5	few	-	TGTGCCAGCAGCCAAGATTTGGGGGCCATTCAGCCCCAGCATTTT	CASSQDLGAIQPQHF
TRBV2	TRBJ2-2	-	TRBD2	TGTGCCAGCAAAGACGAGGGACTAGCGACCACCGGGGAGCTGTTTTTT	CASKDEGLATTGELFF
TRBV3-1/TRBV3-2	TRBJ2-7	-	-	TGTGCCAGCAGCCACAGGGGTTACGAGCAGTACTTC	CASSHRGYEQYF
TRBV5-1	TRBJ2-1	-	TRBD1	TGCGCCAGCAGCCTGGGGACAGGGGTTAATGAGCAGTTCTTC	CASSLGTGVNEQFF
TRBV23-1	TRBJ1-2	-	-	TGCGCCAGCAGTCAATCCCCCGCAGGGGCTGACAACTATGGCTACACCTTC	CASSQSPAGADNYGYTF
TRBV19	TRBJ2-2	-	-	TGTGCCAGTATTGGAGGGGACAGCAACACCGGGGAGCTGTTTTTT	CASIGGDSNTGELFF
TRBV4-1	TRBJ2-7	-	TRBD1	TGCGCCAGCAGCCACGGGACAGGGAACAGCGAGCAGTACTTC	CASSHGTGNSEQYF
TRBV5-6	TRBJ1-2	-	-	TGTGCCAGCAGCTTGGAACGGCGGATGGCTTTTGGCTACACCTTC	CASSLERRMAFGYTF
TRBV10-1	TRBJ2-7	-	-	TGCGCCAGCAGTGATCAGGGATCCTCCTACGAGCAGTACTTC	CASSDQGSSYEQYF
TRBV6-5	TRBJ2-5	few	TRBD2	TGTGCCAGCAGTTACCCGGGAGGGGGAGAGACCCAGTACTTC	CASSYPGGGETQYF
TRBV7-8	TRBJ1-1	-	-	TGTGCCAGCAGCGGCGAGGGCAACACTGAAGCTTTCTTT	CASSGEGNTEAFF
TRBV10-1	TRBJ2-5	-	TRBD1	TGCGCCAGCAGCTCGGGACAGGGTGGAGAGACCCAGTACTTC	CASSSGQGGETQYF
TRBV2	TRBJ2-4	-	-	TGTGCCAGCAGTGTCGGTGGGGGCCGAAACATTCAGTACTTC	CASSVGGGRNIQYF
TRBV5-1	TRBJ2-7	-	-	TGCGCCAGCAAGAGGCAGGGGTTCTACGAGCAGTACTTC	CASKRQGFYEQYF
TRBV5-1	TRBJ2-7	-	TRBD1	TGCGCCAGCAGCTCCGGGACAGGGGACGAGCAGTACTTC	CASSSGTGDEQYF
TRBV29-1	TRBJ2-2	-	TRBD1	TGCAGCGTGGGGGACAGGGAACGACGGAACACCGGGGAGCTGTTTTTT	CSVGDRERRNTGELFF
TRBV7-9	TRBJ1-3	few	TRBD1	TGTGCCAGCAGCCCGACGCTCGAAAGGGGGCCCGGAAACACCATATATTTT	CASSPTLERGPGNTIYF
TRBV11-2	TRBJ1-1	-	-	TGTGCCAGCAGCAGGGAAGGGGCCTCGAACACTGAAGCTTTCTTT	CASSREGASNTEAFF
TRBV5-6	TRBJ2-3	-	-	TGTGCCAGCAGCCTAATCACAGATACGCAGTATTTT	CASSLITDTQYF
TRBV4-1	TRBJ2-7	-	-	TGCGCCAGCAGCCAAGTCTTGGGACAATTCCACGAGCAGTACTTC	CASSQVLGQFHEQYF
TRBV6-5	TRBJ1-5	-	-	TGTGCCAGCAGTCAATTGAGGCAGCCCCAGCATTTT	CASSQLRQPQHF
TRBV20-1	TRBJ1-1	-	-	TGCAGTGCTAGTGATATCAACACTGAAGCTTTCTTT	CSASDINTEAFF
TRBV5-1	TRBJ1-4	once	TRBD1	TGCGCCAGCAGCTTTAGGGGGCAAAAACTGTTTTTT	CASSFRGQKLFF
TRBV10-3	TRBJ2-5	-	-	TGTGCCATCAGTGCGGAGGAGACCCAGTACTTC	CAISAEETQYF
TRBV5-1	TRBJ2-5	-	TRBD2	TGCGCCAGCAGCTTGGTCCTAGCGGGGGGGCCAGAGACCCAGTACTTC	CASSLVLAGGPETQYF
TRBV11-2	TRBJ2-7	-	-	TGTGCCAGCAGCCGCGGTCCGCGGGGATACGAGCAGTACTTC	CASSRGPRGYEQYF
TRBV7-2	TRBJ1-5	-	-	TGTGCCAGCAGCGCAACGGGGGTTCAGCCCCAGCATTTT	CASSATGVQPQHF
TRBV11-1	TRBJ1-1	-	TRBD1	TGTGCCAGCAGCTTAGCGGGACCAGGGGGTAGGTACACTGAAGCTTTCTTT	CASSLAGPGGRYTEAFF
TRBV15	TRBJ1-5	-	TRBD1	TGTGCCACCAGCAAGGGCCAGGGGGTGAATCAGCCCCAGCATTTT	CATSKGQGVNQPQHF
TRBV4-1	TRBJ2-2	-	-	TGCGCCAGCAGCCAATCCAACACCGGGGCGAACACCGGGGAGCTGTTTTTT	CASSQSNTGANTGELFF
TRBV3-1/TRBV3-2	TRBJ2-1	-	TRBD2	TGTGCCAGCACCCTGACTCTAGCGGGAAACTACAATGAGCAGTTCTTC	CASTLTLAGNYNEQFF
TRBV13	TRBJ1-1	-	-	TGTGCCAGCAGCACGATAGTGACAGGTTACATTGAAGCTTTCTTT	CASSTIVTGYIEAFF
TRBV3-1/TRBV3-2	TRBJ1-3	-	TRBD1	TGTGCCAGCAGCACACGACAGGGGGCTACTGGAAACACCATATATTTT	CASSTRQGATGNTIYF
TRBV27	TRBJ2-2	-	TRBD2	TGTGCCAGCAGTTTGACTAGCTACACCGGGGAGCTGTTTTTT	CASSLTSYTGELFF
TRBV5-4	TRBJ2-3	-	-	TGTGCCAGCAGCTTGGGGGGGCTTACAGATACGCAGTATTTT	CASSLGGLTDTQYF
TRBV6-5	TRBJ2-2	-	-	TGTGCCAGTGGGGGGACCGGGGAGCTGTTTTTT	CASGGTGELFF
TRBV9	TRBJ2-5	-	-	TGTGCCAGCAGCCCGCTCCCTCCGGAGGCGACCCAGTACTTC	CASSPLPPEATQYF
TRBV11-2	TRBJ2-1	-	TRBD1	TGTGCCAGCAGCACAGGGGGCAATGAGCAGTTCTTC	CASSTGGNEQFF